This T cell receptor beta chain came from a study of blood T cell repertoires in COVID-19. The assay was immunoSEQ multiplex PCR, and TCRdb's table has in-frame clones only and misses some. The data contain about 150,000 clones, about nine tenths of them singletons. V was shortened by 5 bases and J by 1 base, with 15 bases between the two germline ends. CDR3 size: 16 residues. Germline values: CDR1 SGHTA, CDR2 FQGTGA. This TCR derives from a woman aged 55 to 70 with active or convalescent COVID-19. Sequenced sample: peripheral blood. This chain uses TRBV7-3 with TRBJ1-3; D is ambiguous. Here the CDR3 reads CASSALPPGSGNTIYF. The CDR3 DNA reads TGTGCCAGCAGCGCATTACCGCCGGGTTCTGGAAACACCATATATTTT. Complete variable domain (other parts from reference TRBV7-3 and TRBJ1-3): GAGVSQTPSNKVTEKGKYVELRCDPISGHTALYWYRQSLGQGPEFLIYFQGTGAADDSGLPNDRFFAVRPEGSVSTLKIQRTERGDSAVYLCASSALPPGSGNTIYFGEGSWLTVV.